The T cell receptor (beta chain) under discussion was sequenced for a study of OX40 agonist ivuxolimab in advanced cancers. For the study at large: Every 2 weeks, patients got intravenous ivuxolimab at one of six dose levels (0.01-10 mg/kg).

This CDR3 comprises 13 residues. Germline lookup yields CDR1 MNHEY and CDR2 SMNVEV (reference sequence). V lost 7 bases and J 9 bases, leaving 18 bases between the germline ends. On this clone: Its cognate antigen is unknown.

Points from the study as a whole: In the expanded peripheral T cells, antigen specificity was never determined.

Sequencing was performed with immunoSEQ multiplex PCR; in TCRdb, only in-frame clones are kept and a portion is missing. The table records approximately 70,000 clones, over 90% of them present only once. The sequences come from CD4+ or CD8+ T cells sorted from blood, collected in a trial of the OX40 agonist ivuxolimab. The chain is built from TRBV27 and TRBJ2-5; D possibly corresponds to TRBD2 (6 bases). The TCR comes from an adult with an advanced solid tumor such as melanoma, head and neck, liver or kidney cancer. The CDR3 here is CASNIGAGGPQYF. The CDR3 nucleotides read TGTGCCAGCAACATAGGGGCCGGGGGTCCCCAGTACTTC.